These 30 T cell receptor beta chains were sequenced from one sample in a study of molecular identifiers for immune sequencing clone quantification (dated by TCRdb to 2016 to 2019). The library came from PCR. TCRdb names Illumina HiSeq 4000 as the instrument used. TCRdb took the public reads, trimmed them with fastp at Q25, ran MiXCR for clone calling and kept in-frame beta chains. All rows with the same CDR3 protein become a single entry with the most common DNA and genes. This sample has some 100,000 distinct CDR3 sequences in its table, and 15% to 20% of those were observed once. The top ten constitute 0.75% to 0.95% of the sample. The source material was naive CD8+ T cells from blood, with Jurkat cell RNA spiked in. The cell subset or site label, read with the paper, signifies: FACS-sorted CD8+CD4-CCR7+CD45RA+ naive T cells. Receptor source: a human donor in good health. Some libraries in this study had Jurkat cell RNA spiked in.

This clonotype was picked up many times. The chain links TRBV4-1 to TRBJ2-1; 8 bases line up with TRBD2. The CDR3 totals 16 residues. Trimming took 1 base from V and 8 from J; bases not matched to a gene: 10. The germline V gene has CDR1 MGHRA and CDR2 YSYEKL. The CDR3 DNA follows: TGCGCCAGCAGCCAAGTACATGGGGCGGGGGGCTATGAGCAGTTCTTC. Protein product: CASSQVHGAGGYEQFF.

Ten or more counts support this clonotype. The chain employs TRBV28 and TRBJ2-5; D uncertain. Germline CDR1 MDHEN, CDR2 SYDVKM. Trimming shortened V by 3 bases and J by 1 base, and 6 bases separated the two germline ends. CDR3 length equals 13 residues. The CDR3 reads CASSFLGQETQYF. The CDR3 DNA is TGTGCCAGCAGTTTTCTGGGCCAAGAGACCCAGTACTTC.

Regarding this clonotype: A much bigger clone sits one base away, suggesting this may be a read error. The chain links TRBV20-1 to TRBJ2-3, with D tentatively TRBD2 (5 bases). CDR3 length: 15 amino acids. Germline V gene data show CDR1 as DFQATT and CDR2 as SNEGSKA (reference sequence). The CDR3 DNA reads TGCAGTACTAGACTCACCCGTGAACCGGCAGATACGCAGTATTTT. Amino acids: CSTRLTREPADTQYF.

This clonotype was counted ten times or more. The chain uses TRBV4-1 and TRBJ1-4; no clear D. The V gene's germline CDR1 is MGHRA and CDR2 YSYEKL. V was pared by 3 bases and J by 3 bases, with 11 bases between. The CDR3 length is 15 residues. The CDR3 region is CASSQPAGPNEKLFF. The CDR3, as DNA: TGCGCCAGCAGCCAGCCAGCGGGCCCTAATGAAAAACTGTTTTTT.

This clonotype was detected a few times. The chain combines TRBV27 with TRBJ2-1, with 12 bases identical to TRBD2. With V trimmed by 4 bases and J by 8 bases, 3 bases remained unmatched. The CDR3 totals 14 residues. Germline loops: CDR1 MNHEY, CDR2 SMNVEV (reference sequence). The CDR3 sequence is CASSSLAGGHEQFF. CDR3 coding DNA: TGTGCCAGCAGTTCCCTAGCGGGAGGGCATGAGCAGTTCTTC.

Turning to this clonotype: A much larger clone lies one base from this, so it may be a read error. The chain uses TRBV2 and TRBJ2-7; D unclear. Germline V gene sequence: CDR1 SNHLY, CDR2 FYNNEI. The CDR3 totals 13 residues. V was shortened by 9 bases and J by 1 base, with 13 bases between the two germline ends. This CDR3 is CASVQSDSYEQYF. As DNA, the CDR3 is TGTGCCAGTGTACAAAGCGATTCCTACGAGCAGTACTTC.

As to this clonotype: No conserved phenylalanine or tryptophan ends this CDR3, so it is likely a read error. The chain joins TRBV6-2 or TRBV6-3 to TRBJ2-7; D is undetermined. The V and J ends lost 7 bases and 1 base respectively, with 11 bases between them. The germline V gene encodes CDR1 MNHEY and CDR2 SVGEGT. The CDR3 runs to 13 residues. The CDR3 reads CASKLRHSYEQYL. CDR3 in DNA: TGTGCCAGCAAGTTGCGCCATTCCTACGAGCAGTACCTC.

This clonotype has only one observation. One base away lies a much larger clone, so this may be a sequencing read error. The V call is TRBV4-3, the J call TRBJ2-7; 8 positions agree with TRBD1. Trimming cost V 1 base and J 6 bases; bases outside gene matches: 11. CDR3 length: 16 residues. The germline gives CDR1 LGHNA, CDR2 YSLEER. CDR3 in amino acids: CASSQVGRTGICEQYF. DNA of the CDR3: TGCGCCAGCAGCCAAGTGGGGCGGACAGGGATCTGCGAGCAGTACTTC.

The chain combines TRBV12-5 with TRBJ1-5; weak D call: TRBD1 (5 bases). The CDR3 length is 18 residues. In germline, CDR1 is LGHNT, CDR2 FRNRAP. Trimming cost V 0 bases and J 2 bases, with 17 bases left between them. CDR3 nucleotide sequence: TGTGCTAGTGGTTTGGTACTGTGGGGCGACGCGGGCAATCAGCCCCAGCATTTT. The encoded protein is CASGLVLWGDAGNQPQHF.

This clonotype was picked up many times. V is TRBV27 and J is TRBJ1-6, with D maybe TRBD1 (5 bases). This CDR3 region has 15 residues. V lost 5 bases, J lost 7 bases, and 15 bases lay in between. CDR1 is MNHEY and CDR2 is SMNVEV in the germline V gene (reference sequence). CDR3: CASSVSLGVNSPLHF. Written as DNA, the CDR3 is TGTGCCAGCAGTGTTTCGTTAGGGGTCAATTCACCCCTCCACTTT.

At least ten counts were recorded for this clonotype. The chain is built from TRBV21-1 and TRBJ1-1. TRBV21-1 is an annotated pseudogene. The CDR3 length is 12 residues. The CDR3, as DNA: TGTGCCAGCAGCAAAGGTACCGTGCGGGCTTTCTTT. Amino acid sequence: CASSKGTVRAFF.

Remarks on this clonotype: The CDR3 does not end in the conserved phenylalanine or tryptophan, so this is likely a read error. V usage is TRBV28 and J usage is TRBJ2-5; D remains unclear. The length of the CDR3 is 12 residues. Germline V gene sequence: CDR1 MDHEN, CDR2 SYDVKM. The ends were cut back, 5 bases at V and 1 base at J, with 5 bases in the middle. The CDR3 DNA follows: TGTGCCAGCAGTCCAGGCCAAGAGACCCAGTACTCC. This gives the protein CASSPGQETQYS.

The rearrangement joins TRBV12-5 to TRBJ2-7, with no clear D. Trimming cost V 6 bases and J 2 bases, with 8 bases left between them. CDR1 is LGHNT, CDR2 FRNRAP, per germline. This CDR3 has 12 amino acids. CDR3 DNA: TGTGCTAGTGGACTTGACACCTACGAGCAGTACTTC. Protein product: CASGLDTYEQYF.

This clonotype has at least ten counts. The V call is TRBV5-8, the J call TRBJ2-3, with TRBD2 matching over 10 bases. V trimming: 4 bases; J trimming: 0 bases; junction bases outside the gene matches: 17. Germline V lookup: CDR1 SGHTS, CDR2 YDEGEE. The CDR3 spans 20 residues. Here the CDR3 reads CASSHPRGSGGETSTDTQYF. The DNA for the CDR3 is TGTGCCAGCAGCCATCCGCGAGGGAGCGGGGGGGAAACTAGCACAGATACGCAGTATTTT. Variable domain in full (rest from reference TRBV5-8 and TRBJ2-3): EAGVTQSPTHLIKTRGQQATLRCSPISGHTSVYWYQQALGLGLQFLLWYDEGEERNRGNFPPRFSGRQFPNYSSELNVNALELEDSALYLCASSHPRGSGGETSTDTQYFGPGTRLTVL.

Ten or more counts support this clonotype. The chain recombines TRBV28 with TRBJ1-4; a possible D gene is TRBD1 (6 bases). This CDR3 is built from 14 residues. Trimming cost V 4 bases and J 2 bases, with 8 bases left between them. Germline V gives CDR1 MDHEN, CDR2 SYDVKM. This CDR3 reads CASSSGVTNEKLFF. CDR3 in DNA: TGTGCCAGCAGTTCAGGGGTGACTAATGAAAAACTGTTTTTT.

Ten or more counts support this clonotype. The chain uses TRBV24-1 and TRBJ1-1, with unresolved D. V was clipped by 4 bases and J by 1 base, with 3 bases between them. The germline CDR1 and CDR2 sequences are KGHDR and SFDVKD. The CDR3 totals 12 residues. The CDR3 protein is CATSEGNTEAFF. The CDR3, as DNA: TGTGCCACCAGTGAGGGGAACACTGAAGCTTTCTTT.

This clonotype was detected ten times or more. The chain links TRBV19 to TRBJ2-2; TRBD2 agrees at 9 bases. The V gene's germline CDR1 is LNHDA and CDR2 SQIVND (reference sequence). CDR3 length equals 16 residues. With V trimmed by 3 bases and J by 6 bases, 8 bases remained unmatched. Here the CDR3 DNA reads TGTGCCAGTAGTATTCTAGGCGGGAGGGCCGCCGGGGAGCTGTTTTTT. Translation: CASSILGGRAAGELFF.

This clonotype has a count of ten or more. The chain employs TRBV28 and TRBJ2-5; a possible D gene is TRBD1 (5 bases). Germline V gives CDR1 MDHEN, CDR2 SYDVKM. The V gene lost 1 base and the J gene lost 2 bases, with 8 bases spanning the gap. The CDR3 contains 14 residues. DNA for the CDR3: TGTGCCAGCAGTTTATTGACAGATCAAGAGACCCAGTACTTC. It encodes CASSLLTDQETQYF.

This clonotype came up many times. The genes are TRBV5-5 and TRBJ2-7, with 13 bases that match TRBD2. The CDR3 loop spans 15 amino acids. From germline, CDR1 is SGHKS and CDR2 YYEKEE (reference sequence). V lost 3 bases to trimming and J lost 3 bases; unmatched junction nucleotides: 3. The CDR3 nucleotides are TGTGCCAGCAGCTCCGGACTAGCGGGGGTCTACGAGCAGTACTTC. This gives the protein CASSSGLAGVYEQYF.

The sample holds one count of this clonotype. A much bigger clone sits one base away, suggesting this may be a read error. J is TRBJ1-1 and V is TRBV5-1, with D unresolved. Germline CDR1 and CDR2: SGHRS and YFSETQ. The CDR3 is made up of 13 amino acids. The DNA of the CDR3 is TGCGCCAGCAGCTTGTCTCTGAACACTGAAGCTTCCTTT. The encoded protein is CASSLSLNTEASF.

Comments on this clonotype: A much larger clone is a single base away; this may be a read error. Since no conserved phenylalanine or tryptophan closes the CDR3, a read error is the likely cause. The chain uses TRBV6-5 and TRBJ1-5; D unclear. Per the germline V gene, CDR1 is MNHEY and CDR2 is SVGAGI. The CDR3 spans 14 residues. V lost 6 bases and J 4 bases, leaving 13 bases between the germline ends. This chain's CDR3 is CASSPGPDNQPQHL. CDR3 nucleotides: TGTGCCAGCAGCCCCGGACCGGATAATCAGCCCCAGCATCTT.

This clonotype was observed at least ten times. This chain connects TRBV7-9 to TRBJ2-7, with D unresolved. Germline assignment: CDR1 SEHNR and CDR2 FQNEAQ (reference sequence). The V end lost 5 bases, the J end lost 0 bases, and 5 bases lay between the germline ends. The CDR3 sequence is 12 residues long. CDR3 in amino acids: CASSPASYEQYF. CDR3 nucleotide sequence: TGTGCCAGCAGCCCCGCCTCCTACGAGCAGTACTTC.

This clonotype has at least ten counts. CDR3 DNA: TGTGCCAGCCGGGCCGCCATCAATTCACCCCTCCACTTT. This sequence encodes CASRAAINSPLHF. V and J are TRBV27 and TRBJ1-6; D gene uncertain. Trimming stripped 8 bases from V and 7 bases from J, with 12 bases between. The CDR3 consists of 13 residues. Germline V gene data show CDR1 as MNHEY and CDR2 as SMNVEV (reference sequence).

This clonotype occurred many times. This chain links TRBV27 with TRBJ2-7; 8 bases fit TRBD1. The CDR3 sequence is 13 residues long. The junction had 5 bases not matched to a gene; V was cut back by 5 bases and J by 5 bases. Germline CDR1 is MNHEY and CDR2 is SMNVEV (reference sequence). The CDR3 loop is CASSVRGRNEQYF. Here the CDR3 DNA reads TGTGCCAGCAGTGTCAGGGGGCGCAACGAGCAGTACTTC.

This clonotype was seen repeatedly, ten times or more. The CDR3 DNA reads as TGTGCCAGCAGCGAGACGGCAGTTCGGGAAAAACTGTTTTTT. Protein product: CASSETAVREKLFF. This chain joins TRBV6-2 or TRBV6-3 and TRBJ1-4; D not resolved. The V gene lost 6 bases and the J gene lost 8 bases, with 16 bases spanning the gap. There are 14 residues in the CDR3. Germline loops: CDR1 MNHEY, CDR2 SVGEGT.

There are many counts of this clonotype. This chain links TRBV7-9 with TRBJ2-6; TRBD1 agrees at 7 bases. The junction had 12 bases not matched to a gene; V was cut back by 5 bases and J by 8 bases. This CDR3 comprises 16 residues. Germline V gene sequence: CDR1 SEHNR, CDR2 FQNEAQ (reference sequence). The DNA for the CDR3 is TGTGCCAGCAGCCCGGACGGGACAGAAATGACCAACGTCCTGACTTTC. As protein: CASSPDGTEMTNVLTF.

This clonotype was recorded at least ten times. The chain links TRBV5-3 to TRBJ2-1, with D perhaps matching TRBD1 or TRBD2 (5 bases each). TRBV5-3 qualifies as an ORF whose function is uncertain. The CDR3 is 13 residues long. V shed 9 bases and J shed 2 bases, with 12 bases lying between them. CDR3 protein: CATAQGAYNEQFF. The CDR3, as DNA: TGTGCCACGGCGCAGGGAGCCTACAATGAGCAGTTCTTC.

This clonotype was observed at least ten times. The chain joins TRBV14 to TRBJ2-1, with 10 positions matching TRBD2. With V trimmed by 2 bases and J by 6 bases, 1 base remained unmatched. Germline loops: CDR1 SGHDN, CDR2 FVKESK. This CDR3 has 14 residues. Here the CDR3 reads CASSQLAGVNEQFF. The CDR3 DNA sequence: TGTGCCAGCAGCCAACTAGCGGGAGTCAATGAGCAGTTCTTC.

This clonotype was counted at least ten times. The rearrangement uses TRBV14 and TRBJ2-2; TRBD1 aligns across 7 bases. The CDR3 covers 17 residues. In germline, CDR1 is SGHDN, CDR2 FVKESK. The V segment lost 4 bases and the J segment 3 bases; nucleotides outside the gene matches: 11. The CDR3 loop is CASSRLTAQGYTGELFF. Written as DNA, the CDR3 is TGTGCCAGCAGCCGACTTACCGCACAGGGGTACACCGGGGAGCTGTTTTTT.

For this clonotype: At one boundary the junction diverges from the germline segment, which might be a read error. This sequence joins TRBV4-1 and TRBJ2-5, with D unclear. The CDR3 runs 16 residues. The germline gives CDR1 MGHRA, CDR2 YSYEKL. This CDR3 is CASSQAWGNADKTLYF. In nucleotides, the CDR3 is TGCGCCAGTAGCCAAGCCTGGGGAAACGCTGACAAGACCCTGTACTTC.